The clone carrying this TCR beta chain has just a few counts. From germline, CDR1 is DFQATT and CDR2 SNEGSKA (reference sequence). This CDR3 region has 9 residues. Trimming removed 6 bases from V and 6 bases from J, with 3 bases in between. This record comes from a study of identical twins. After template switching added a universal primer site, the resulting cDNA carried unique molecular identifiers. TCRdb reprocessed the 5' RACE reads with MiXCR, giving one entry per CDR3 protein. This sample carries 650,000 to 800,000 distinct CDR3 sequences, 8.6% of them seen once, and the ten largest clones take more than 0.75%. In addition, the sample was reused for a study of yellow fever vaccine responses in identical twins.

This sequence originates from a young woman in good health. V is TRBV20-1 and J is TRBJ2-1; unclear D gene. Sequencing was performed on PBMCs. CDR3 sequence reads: CSAINEQFF. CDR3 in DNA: TGCAGTGCCATCAATGAGCAGTTCTTC.